The 11 T cell receptor beta chains listed next were all sequenced from one sample in a study of regulatory T cells in long-lasting Graves disease. With iRepertoire HTBI primers and Arm-PCR of CDR3 regions, TCR beta libraries were built. TCRdb independently ran MiXCR on the multiplex PCR reads; one entry per CDR3 protein. The top ten hold roughly 9.3% of the sample, which has about half a million distinct CDR3 sequences, 12% seen once. Time point meaning: newly diagnosed GD, antithyroid drugs for less than 3 months. Extracted RNA from PBMCs served as the source of the TCR library. These same records also appear under a second study, on T cells in Graves' hyperthyroidism and ophthalmopathy.

Sequenced material: peripheral blood mononuclear cells (PBMCs), taken at new diagnosis, from a patient treated with antithyroid drugs. The receptors here all came from a woman aged 25 to 39 with Graves disease.

This clonotype was detected many times. The V call is TRBV6-2 or TRBV6-3, the J call TRBJ2-1; 11 bases fit TRBD2. Unmatched junction bases numbered 6, after V lost 5 bases and J lost 3 bases. CDR3 size: 16 residues. Germline V gives CDR1 MNHEY, CDR2 SVGEGT. In DNA form, the CDR3 reads TGTGCCAGCAGTCCCTACGGGACTAGCGGCTACAATGAGCAGTTCTTC. Protein sequence: CASSPYGTSGYNEQFF.

The sample holds a few counts of this clonotype. This chain links TRBV30 with TRBJ2-7; the match to TRBD2 covers 9 bases. The CDR3 has 15 residues. The germline CDR1 and CDR2 sequences are GTSNPN and SVGIG (reference sequence). With V trimmed by 3 bases and J by 2 bases, 8 bases remained unmatched. CDR3 sequence: CAWSHSGRHTYEQYF. CDR3 in DNA: TGTGCCTGGAGCCACAGCGGGAGGCACACCTACGAGCAGTACTTC.

The table lists this clonotype with many counts. This chain connects TRBV7-8 to TRBJ2-3, with 14 bases fitting TRBD2. The J segment lost 5 bases and the V segment lost 3 bases, leaving 7 bases of the junction unmatched. Germline V gives CDR1 SGHVS, CDR2 FQNEAQ. This CDR3 has 17 residues. Here the CDR3 DNA reads TGTGCCAGCAGCTTCCGACTAGCGGGAGGGCCCGGAGATACGCAGTATTTT. This sequence encodes CASSFRLAGGPGDTQYF. Full variable domain (rest looked up from reference TRBV7-8 and TRBJ2-3): GAGVSQSPRYKVAKRGQDVALRCDPISGHVSLFWYQQALGQGPEFLTYFQNEAQLDKSGLPSDRFFAERPEGSVSTLKIQRTQQEDSAVYLCASSFRLAGGPGDTQYFGPGTRLTVL.

This clonotype has ten or more counts. The V gene is TRBV11-2, the J gene TRBJ2-1; D is perhaps TRBD1 or TRBD2 (6 bases each). Looked up from germline, CDR1 is SGHAT and CDR2 is FQNNGV. This CDR3 contains 16 residues. Trimming shortened V by 3 bases and J by 0 bases, and 12 bases separated the two germline ends. CDR3 sequence reads: CASSFQQGLSYNEQFF. The CDR3 nucleotides read TGTGCCAGCAGCTTCCAACAGGGACTCTCCTACAATGAGCAGTTCTTC.

This clonotype was detected ten times or more. The rearrangement links TRBV27 to TRBJ2-7, with D perhaps matching TRBD1 or TRBD2 (6 bases each). The germline CDR1 and CDR2 sequences are MNHEY and SMNVEV (reference sequence). Trimming left V 4 bases short and J 1 base short, with 17 bases between. This CDR3 contains 16 residues. CDR3 nucleotide sequence: TGTGCCAGCAGTTCCCGGAGGGGGGAGGCATCCTACGAGCAGTACTTC. This encodes CASSSRRGEASYEQYF.

This clonotype has ten or more counts. This rearrangement joins TRBV20-1 to TRBJ1-1, with TRBD1 identical over 10 bases. This CDR3 is built from 16 residues. Germline assignment: CDR1 DFQATT and CDR2 SNEGSKA (reference sequence). V lost 4 bases, J lost 4 bases, and 12 bases stayed unmatched. CDR3 protein: CSAMRDRGVKGTEAFF. The CDR3 DNA sequence: TGCAGTGCTATGAGGGACAGGGGAGTTAAGGGCACTGAAGCTTTCTTT.

This clonotype was seen ten or more times. The chain has TRBV27 and TRBJ1-4, with 7 bases that match TRBD1. V gave up 5 bases and J gave up 5 bases; unmatched junction bases: 5. Per germline, CDR1 MNHEY and CDR2 SMNVEV (reference sequence). This CDR3 has 14 residues. This chain's CDR3 is CASSLRGGNEKLFF. CDR3 bases: TGTGCCAGCAGTCTCAGGGGGGGAAATGAAAAACTGTTTTTT.

Many counts were recorded for this clonotype. The chain recombines TRBV7-9 with TRBJ2-7, with D perhaps TRBD1 (6 bases). Germline values: CDR1 SEHNR, CDR2 FQNEAQ (reference sequence). The CDR3 has 15 amino acids. The V and J ends lost 5 bases and 6 bases respectively, with 20 bases between them. CDR3 sequence (DNA): TGTGCCAGCAGCCGACGACAGGCCATATCGTCCGAGCAGTACTTC. It translates to CASSRRQAISSEQYF.

This clonotype was counted ten times or more. This chain joins TRBV5-1 and TRBJ2-7; D possibly corresponds to TRBD1 (6 bases). The CDR3 contains 14 residues. The germline V gene has CDR1 SGHRS and CDR2 YFSETQ. Deletions cut 0 bases from V and 6 bases from J, with 13 bases between. The CDR3 reads CASSLAGSGAEQYF. The CDR3 DNA is TGCGCCAGCAGCTTGGCGGGATCAGGGGCCGAGCAGTACTTC.

This clonotype was detected many times. The chain has TRBV4-3 and TRBJ2-1, with D maybe TRBD2 (6 bases). Germline loops: CDR1 LGHNA, CDR2 YSLEER. V was pared by 4 bases and J by 0 bases, with 16 bases between. This CDR3 contains 17 residues. The CDR3 is CASSLNPGTHSYNEQFF. The CDR3 DNA reads as TGCGCCAGCAGCCTTAACCCCGGGACTCACTCCTACAATGAGCAGTTCTTC.

The rearrangement links TRBV6-2 or TRBV6-3 to TRBJ2-7; D gene ambiguous. The CDR3 runs to 11 residues. Germline V gene lookup returns CDR1 MNHEY and CDR2 SVGEGT. V was pared by 8 bases and J by 4 bases, with 9 bases between. CDR3 nucleotides: TGTGCCAGCGGTTCAATGTACGAGCAGTACTTC. It translates to CASGSMYEQYF.